This entry is about one T cell receptor beta chain. Its specificity is not known. The data originate from a study of response to subunit inactivated influenza vaccine. Findings and caveats of the study: It was suggested by the authors that few new T cells are recruited by each seasonal influenza vaccination.

The V and J ends lost 3 bases and 5 bases, in that order; junction bases with no gene match: 4. Germline assignment: CDR1 SGHRS and CDR2 YFSETQ. The CDR3 covers 16 residues. TCRdb analysed the RT-PCR reads with MiXCR anew, one entry per CDR3 protein. Of about half a million distinct CDR3 sequences detected, approximately 11% appear once; the ten largest clones hold about an eighth. The origin of this receptor is a man in his fifties or sixties who received an inactivated influenza vaccine. The chain carries TRBV5-1 and TRBJ2-3, with 15 positions matching TRBD2. The starting material was PBMCs from blood, obtained roughly 47 days after vaccination. The CDR3 region has the DNA TGCGCCAGCAGCTCGGGACTAGCGGGAGGTAAAGATACGCAGTATTTT. Protein sequence: CASSSGLAGGKDTQYF. Drawing the rest from reference TRBV5-1 and TRBJ2-3, the complete variable domain is KAGVTQTPRYLIKTRGQQVTLSCSPISGHRSVSWYQQTPGQGLQFLFEYFSETQRNKGNFPGRFSGRQFSNSRSEMNVSTLELGDSALYLCASSSGLAGGKDTQYFGPGTRLTVL.